These 30 T cell receptor beta chains were all obtained from the same sample, sequenced in a study of monozygotic twins with inflammatory bowel disease. Reprocessing the 5' RACE reads, TCRdb reports a single entry for every CDR3 protein and omits DNA. The listing records fewer than 150,000 distinct CDR3 sequences. Specimen: blood. These receptors were collected from a human donor with ulcerative colitis or Crohn's disease, or a healthy co-twin of an affected twin (not recorded which).

The chain combines TRBV28 with TRBJ2-3. Germline CDR1 MDHEN, CDR2 SYDVKM. The CDR3 consists of 14 residues. The CDR3 is CASRTISRTDTQYF.

This chain links TRBV20-1 with TRBJ1-1; TCRdb's assignment of TRBD1 cannot be checked, as there is no DNA. The length of the CDR3 is 12 residues. Looked up from germline, CDR1 is DFQATT and CDR2 is SNEGSKA (reference sequence). The CDR3 region is CRPSTGFTEAFF.

The chain links TRBV12-3 or TRBV12-4 to TRBJ2-3. CDR3 length: 13 residues. CDR3 sequence reads: CASSLKTADTQYF.

The chain couples TRBV6-5 to TRBJ1-1; checking the TCRdb D call of TRBD1 is not possible without DNA. The CDR3 is made up of 15 amino acids. Germline V gene sequence: CDR1 MNHEY, CDR2 SVGAGI. The CDR3 sequence: CASSFVGTGGTEAFF.

The chain couples TRBV7-2 to TRBJ2-7; TCRdb indicates TRBD2, and absent DNA this call remains unverified. Per the germline V gene, CDR1 is SGHTA and CDR2 is FQGNSA. This CDR3 region has 15 residues. CDR3 loop: CASSLGTSPPYEQYF.

The V gene is TRBV5-1, the J gene TRBJ2-3; TCRdb selects TRBD1, and the lack of DNA leaves this call unchecked. Germline V gene sequence: CDR1 SGHRS, CDR2 YFSETQ. The CDR3 is made up of 14 amino acids. The CDR3 is CASRGTDFTDTQYF.

The chain links TRBV6-2 or TRBV6-3 to TRBJ2-7; TCRdb picks TRBD1, but there is no DNA to check that call. The germline gives CDR1 MNHEY, CDR2 SVGEGT. This CDR3 spans 14 amino acids. The CDR3 here is CASSYRRDGYEQYF.

V and J are TRBV20-1 and TRBJ2-7; TCRdb reports TRBD1, a call that lacks DNA to check it against. The germline V gene has CDR1 DFQATT and CDR2 SNEGSKA (reference sequence). There are 13 residues in the CDR3. Here the CDR3 reads CSARGGRSYEQYF.

By frequency, this clonotype is medium-sized (0.01 to 0.1%). The J gene is TRBJ2-3, the V gene TRBV6-4. Germline V gives CDR1 MRHNA, CDR2 SNTAGT. The CDR3 is 13 residues long. CDR3 protein: CASSEDSTDTQYF.

The chain couples TRBV28 to TRBJ2-7; TCRdb's D call of TRBD1 is untestable without DNA. Looked up from germline, CDR1 is MDHEN and CDR2 is SYDVKM. The CDR3 totals 15 residues. CDR3 in amino acids: CASSLPSDNRYEQYF.

This rearrangement joins TRBV20-1 to TRBJ2-1; TCRdb indicates TRBD1, and absent DNA this call remains unverified. This CDR3 comprises 17 residues. Germline V gene sequence: CDR1 DFQATT, CDR2 SNEGSKA (reference sequence). This CDR3 is CSARDFGGQGSYNEQFF.

The chain links TRBV6-5 to TRBJ1-1; TCRdb calls TRBD1, which cannot be checked without DNA. Germline-derived CDR1 and CDR2 are MNHEY and SVGAGI. The CDR3 sequence is 13 residues long. CDR3 region: CASSYPGQGVSLF.

This chain connects TRBV10-2 to TRBJ2-1; TCRdb returns TRBD1, unconfirmable since there is no DNA. This CDR3 contains 15 residues. The germline V gene has CDR1 WSHSY and CDR2 SAAADI. CDR3 in amino acids: CASSEGRMGVNEQFF.

This chain links TRBV6-1 with TRBJ1-1. The CDR3 contains 13 residues. Germline V CDR1 and CDR2: MNHNS, SASEGT. CDR3 region: CASSGRGNSEAFF.

V usage is TRBV18 and J usage is TRBJ1-1. The CDR3 loop spans 16 amino acids. In germline, CDR1 is KGHSH, CDR2 LQKENI. The CDR3 spells CASSPPGRIQNTEAFF.

J is TRBJ2-3 and V is TRBV6-2 or TRBV6-3; checking the TCRdb D call of TRBD1 is not possible without DNA. Germline V lookup: CDR1 MNHEY, CDR2 SVGEGT. The CDR3 contains 15 residues. This CDR3 reads CASRRRQGRTDTQYF.

The chain carries TRBV7-2 and TRBJ1-2; TCRdb names TRBD1, which stays unverified in the absence of DNA. The CDR3 totals 14 residues. The germline CDR1 and CDR2 sequences are SGHTA and FQGNSA. CDR3 amino acids: CASSLAVQGYGYTF. Full variable domain (outside the CDR3, taken from reference TRBV7-2 and TRBJ1-2): GAGVSQSPSNKVTEKGKDVELRCDPISGHTALYWYRQSLGQGLEFLIYFQGNSAPDKSGLPSDRFSAERTGGSVSTLTIQRTQQEDSAVYLCASSLAVQGYGYTFGSGTRLTVV.

This chain links TRBV7-3 with TRBJ2-2. Germline CDR1 reads SGHTA; CDR2 reads FQGTGA. The CDR3 runs to 14 residues. CDR3 sequence reads: CASSLTFGTGELFF.

The chain uses TRBV6-1 and TRBJ2-7; the D call from TCRdb, TRBD2, cannot be confirmed without DNA. CDR1 is MNHNS and CDR2 is SASEGT in the germline V gene. This CDR3 comprises 17 residues. Here the CDR3 reads CASSPKTPGLRTYEQYF.

The chain carries TRBV5-5 and TRBJ1-6. Germline CDR1 and CDR2: SGHKS and YYEKEE (reference sequence). This CDR3 region has 14 residues. CDR3 protein: CASSAGRNNSPLHF.

The V gene is TRBV9, the J gene TRBJ1-3. In germline, CDR1 is SGDLS, CDR2 YYNGEE. The CDR3 is 14 amino acids. This CDR3 is CASSAKVSGNTIYF.

The CDR3: CASSLVQALSYEQYF. The chain joins TRBV7-9 to TRBJ2-7. This CDR3 has 15 residues. In germline, CDR1 is SEHNR, CDR2 FQNEAQ (reference sequence). The full variable domain, in which reference TRBV7-9 and TRBJ2-7 provide the parts outside the CDR3, is DTGVSQNPRHKITKRGQNVTFRCDPISEHNRLYWYRQTLGQGPEFLTYFQNEAQLEKSRLLSDRFSAERPKGSFSTLEIQRTEQGDSAMYLCASSLVQALSYEQYFGPGTRLTVT.

This chain uses TRBV7-3 with TRBJ2-5; there is no DNA to check the TCRdb D call of TRBD2. Per the germline V gene, CDR1 is SGHTA and CDR2 is FQGTGA. There are 16 residues in the CDR3. This chain's CDR3 is CASSPSGDSGKETQYF.

The CDR3 here is CASSFQGTDEQFF. The chain links TRBV5-1 to TRBJ2-1; absent DNA, TCRdb's TRBD1 call cannot be checked. Germline V gene data show CDR1 as SGHRS and CDR2 as YFSETQ. The CDR3 runs 13 residues.

CDR3 amino acids: CASSLEAGGTEAFF. This chain links TRBV5-1 with TRBJ1-1; TCRdb returns TRBD1, unconfirmable since there is no DNA. CDR1 and CDR2 (germline): SGHRS, YFSETQ. The CDR3 covers 14 residues. The full variable domain, rest sourced from reference TRBV5-1 and TRBJ1-1, is KAGVTQTPRYLIKTRGQQVTLSCSPISGHRSVSWYQQTPGQGLQFLFEYFSETQRNKGNFPGRFSGRQFSNSRSEMNVSTLELGDSALYLCASSLEAGGTEAFFGQGTRLTVV.

The CDR3 sequence is CSARAGEGGTEAFF. The chain uses TRBV20-1 and TRBJ1-1. This CDR3 is 14 amino acids long. CDR1 is DFQATT, CDR2 SNEGSKA, per germline (reference sequence).

This chain links TRBV20-1 with TRBJ2-1. The CDR3 loop spans 12 amino acids. Germline CDR1 reads DFQATT; CDR2 reads SNEGSKA (reference sequence). Here the CDR3 reads CSRWVSYNEQFF.

This rearrangement joins TRBV7-6 to TRBJ2-1; the D gene TCRdb calls, TRBD1, cannot be checked with no DNA. This CDR3 contains 16 residues. Looked up from germline, CDR1 is SGHVS and CDR2 is FNYEAQ. CDR3 sequence reads: CASSLNALGFGNEQFF.

This chain's CDR3 is CASSPRDYTDTQYF. J is TRBJ2-3 and V is TRBV7-2; absent DNA, TCRdb's TRBD1 call cannot be checked. This CDR3 region has 14 residues. Germline CDR1 and CDR2: SGHTA and FQGNSA. Combining the CDR3 with reference TRBV7-2 and TRBJ2-3 gives the whole variable domain GAGVSQSPSNKVTEKGKDVELRCDPISGHTALYWYRQSLGQGLEFLIYFQGNSAPDKSGLPSDRFSAERTGGSVSTLTIQRTQQEDSAVYLCASSPRDYTDTQYFGPGTRLTVL.

This chain links TRBV20-1 with TRBJ2-3; TCRdb lists TRBD1, though no DNA is available to test this call. Germline lookup yields CDR1 DFQATT and CDR2 SNEGSKA (reference sequence). This CDR3 is built from 14 residues. This CDR3 is CSASGGAYTDTQYF.